A selection of T cell receptor beta chains follows, all from one sample in a study of beta chain features in type 1 diabetes. Clones were sequenced by immunoSEQ multiplex PCR, and TCRdb holds only the in-frame ones, with some missing. Among 350,000 to 400,000 clones, roughly 12% were seen once, and the ten largest hold 0.0085% to 0.012%. Sequencing was done on a sample of naive CD4+ T cells from blood. The receptors originated from a woman aged 18-29 years with type 1 diabetes. CDR3s leave out the opening cysteine and the closing phenylalanine or tryptophan.

j_call: TRBJ1-2; v_call: TRBV28; cdr3_aa: ASSEGVYGYT
j_call: TRBJ2-1; v_call: TRBV7-2; cdr3_aa: ASSPQGYSNDEQF
j_call: TRBJ2-2; v_call: TRBV19; cdr3_aa: ASQDSMLLQVDTGELF
j_call: TRBJ2-3; v_call: TRBV30; cdr3_aa: AWSEGGAYTDTQY
j_call: TRBJ2-7; v_call: TRBV5-1; cdr3_aa: ASSPPTSGTFSYEQY
j_call: TRBJ2-1; v_call: TRBV7-3; cdr3_aa: ASSLIREDEQF
j_call: TRBJ2-7; v_call: TRBV7-2; cdr3_aa: ASSAGGLAVYEQY
j_call: TRBJ1-1; v_call: TRBV7-9; cdr3_aa: ASSSTGYTEAF
j_call: TRBJ2-5; v_call: TRBV4-2; cdr3_aa: ASSQGGRGPGQETQY
j_call: TRBJ2-3; v_call: TRBV6-6; cdr3_aa: ASSYAGQGTDTQY
j_call: TRBJ2-3; v_call: TRBV15; cdr3_aa: ATSRRTGGEADTQY
j_call: TRBJ1-2; v_call: TRBV5-1; cdr3_aa: ASSAWTGDGYT
j_call: TRBJ1-1; v_call: TRBV18; cdr3_aa: ASSPRQGAENTEAF
j_call: TRBJ1-2; v_call: TRBV10-2; cdr3_aa: ASRDAGGDGYT
j_call: TRBJ2-1; v_call: TRBV30; cdr3_aa: AWSVQGSSYNEQF
j_call: TRBJ2-1; v_call: TRBV19; cdr3_aa: ASSSLANNEQF
j_call: TRBJ2-7; v_call: TRBV5-6; cdr3_aa: ASSLPGGGSSYEQY
j_call: TRBJ2-7; v_call: TRBV25-1; cdr3_aa: ASSERSTGWPYEQY
j_call: TRBJ2-2; v_call: TRBV30; cdr3_aa: AWIDRVRTGELF
j_call: TRBJ1-5; v_call: TRBV7-2; cdr3_aa: ASSPVGGSNQPQH
j_call: TRBJ1-6; v_call: TRBV6-5; cdr3_aa: ASSRQAYNSPLH
j_call: TRBJ2-7; v_call: TRBV21-1; cdr3_aa: ASTHHGTRGIWEQY
j_call: TRBJ2-1; v_call: TRBV9; cdr3_aa: ASRNSGSSYNEQF
j_call: TRBJ2-1; v_call: TRBV5-6; cdr3_aa: ASSLWRGASYNEQF
j_call: TRBJ1-2; v_call: TRBV6-6; cdr3_aa: ASSGGYSYGYT
j_call: TRBJ1-1; v_call: TRBV7-2; cdr3_aa: ASSPGRGAF
j_call: TRBJ1-4; v_call: TRBV6-6; cdr3_aa: ASEGNEKLF
j_call: TRBJ2-7; v_call: TRBV4-3; cdr3_aa: ASSQEDRVGEQY
j_call: TRBJ2-7; v_call: TRBV18; cdr3_aa: ASSPGTGTYEQY
j_call: TRBJ2-1; v_call: TRBV11-2; cdr3_aa: ASSLELASDNEQF
j_call: TRBJ2-7; v_call: TRBV28; cdr3_aa: ASSSGSYEQY
j_call: TRBJ2-7; v_call: TRBV7-2; cdr3_aa: ASSSLPYEQY
j_call: TRBJ1-1; v_call: TRBV5-8; cdr3_aa: ASSRDRGFTEAF
j_call: TRBJ1-3; v_call: TRBV30; cdr3_aa: AWRRDRGSGNTIY
j_call: TRBJ2-5; v_call: TRBV5-1; cdr3_aa: ASSLGQGGGETQY
j_call: TRBJ2-2; v_call: TRBV29-1; cdr3_aa: SVGWYSTGELF
j_call: TRBJ2-7; v_call: TRBV2; cdr3_aa: ASGGTSGNLEQY
j_call: TRBJ2-1; v_call: TRBV4-1; cdr3_aa: ASSQGLASPYNEQF
j_call: TRBJ2-7; v_call: TRBV23-1; cdr3_aa: ASTRTDRMPVEQY
j_call: TRBJ1-1; v_call: TRBV2; cdr3_aa: ASTKDSMNTEAF
j_call: TRBJ2-7; v_call: TRBV7-2; cdr3_aa: ASAPLKGSYEQY
j_call: TRBJ2-5; v_call: TRBV5-1; cdr3_aa: ASSLGLPVAETQY
j_call: TRBJ1-5; v_call: TRBV30; cdr3_aa: AWARGGNQPQH
j_call: TRBJ2-1; v_call: TRBV29-1; cdr3_aa: SVGDEQF
j_call: TRBJ2-5; v_call: TRBV9; cdr3_aa: ASSTHGETQY
j_call: TRBJ2-1; v_call: TRBV14; cdr3_aa: ASSQVRGSSYNEQF